Shown below are 32 T cell receptor beta chains from a single sample sequenced in a study of chemoradiotherapy in HPV16-positive cancers. Profiling relied on immunoSEQ multiplex PCR, and the TCRdb table lists in-frame clones only, not all of them. The table includes around 19,000 clones, roughly 90% detected once. The sequences come from blood, collected from a patient who underwent chemoradiotherapy. The origin of the receptors is a human donor with HPV-associated anogenital cancer.

The chain has TRBV27 and TRBJ1-4; D is unclear. Germline V CDR1 and CDR2: MNHEY, SMNVEV (reference sequence). This CDR3 has 18 amino acids. V shed 3 bases and J shed 0 bases, with 17 bases lying between them. CDR3 sequence: CASSFRWGNGATNEKLFF. The CDR3 region has the DNA TGTGCCAGCAGTTTTCGGTGGGGAAACGGGGCAACTAATGAAAAACTGTTTTTT.

This chain connects TRBV7-2 to TRBJ1-5; D not certain. Germline lookup yields CDR1 SGHTA and CDR2 FQGNSA. CDR3 length: 14 residues. Deletions cut 5 bases from V and 5 bases from J, with 13 bases between. The CDR3 nucleotides read TGTGCCAGCAGCGCTGGAGCCACCGATCAGCCCCAGCATTTT. It translates to CASSAGATDQPQHF.

The chain combines TRBV7-8 with TRBJ2-5; no reliable D call. Germline V gene data show CDR1 as SGHVS and CDR2 as FQNEAQ. The CDR3 loop spans 14 amino acids. V lost 3 bases and J 5 bases, leaving 13 bases between the germline ends. CDR3 DNA sequence: TGTGCCAGCAGCTTCCGACGGGTGGGGGAGACCCAGTACTTC. It codes for CASSFRRVGETQYF.

J is TRBJ2-7 and V is TRBV4-1, with 7 bases identical to TRBD2. The CDR3 runs 14 residues. J gave up 2 bases and V 1 base, and 2 bases lay outside the gene matches. Looked up from germline, CDR1 is MGHRA and CDR2 is YSYEKL. This CDR3 is CASSQGAGPYEQYF. CDR3 in DNA: TGCGCCAGCAGCCAAGGAGCGGGGCCCTACGAGCAGTACTTC.

CDR3 amino acids: CASRRLNQPQHF. DNA for the CDR3: TGTGCCAGCAGGCGACTAAATCAGCCCCAGCATTTT. The chain links TRBV6-1 to TRBJ1-5; D uncertain. This CDR3 is 12 amino acids long. CDR1 is MNHNS and CDR2 is SASEGT in the germline V gene. Trimming took off 6 bases at V and 4 bases at J, with 7 bases between the two ends.

The rearrangement links TRBV2 to TRBJ2-2; 8 positions agree with TRBD1. CDR3 length: 13 amino acids. Germline-derived CDR1 and CDR2 are SNHLY and FYNNEI. The V segment lost 11 bases and the J segment 5 bases; nucleotides outside the gene matches: 7. Here the CDR3 DNA reads TGTGCCTCGGACAGGGTCTTAACCGGGGAGCTGTTTTTT. Protein product: CASDRVLTGELFF.

The chain links TRBV18 to TRBJ2-2; TRBD2 might be the D (5 bases). The CDR3 runs 16 residues. V lost 2 bases, J lost 0 bases, and 10 bases lay in between. CDR1 and CDR2 (germline): KGHSH, LQKENI. CDR3 bases: TGTGCCAGCTCACCAAGTGGAGGTTCGAACACCGGGGAGCTGTTTTTT. This sequence encodes CASSPSGGSNTGELFF. Full variable domain (rest looked up from reference TRBV18 and TRBJ2-2): NAGVMQNPRHLVRRRGQEARLRCSPMKGHSHVYWYRQLPEEGLKFMVYLQKENIIDESGMPKERFSAEFPKEGPSILRIQQVVRGDSAAYFCASSPSGGSNTGELFFGEGSRLTVL.

The chain is built from TRBV19 and TRBJ1-5; D gene unclear. V shed 7 bases and J shed 7 bases, with 17 bases lying between them. The CDR3 spans 14 residues. Germline V gives CDR1 LNHDA, CDR2 SQIVND (reference sequence). CDR3 region: CASTEGRVGQPQHF. The CDR3 DNA is TGTGCCAGTACCGAAGGTAGGGTAGGACAGCCCCAGCATTTT.

This chain uses TRBV5-6 with TRBJ1-6, with D perhaps matching TRBD1 (6 bases). Trimming stripped 2 bases from V and 7 bases from J, with 19 bases between. Germline-derived CDR1 and CDR2 are SGHDT and YYEEEE. CDR3 length equals 17 residues. CDR3 loop: CASSLFRGQLGNSPLHF. In DNA form, the CDR3 reads TGTGCCAGCAGCTTATTCAGGGGTCAGCTTGGCAATTCACCCCTCCACTTT.

The chain is built from TRBV7-2 and TRBJ2-2; D uncertain. The CDR3 has 14 amino acids. With 7 bases removed from V and 1 base from J, the gap between germline ends came to 10 bases. Germline CDR1 and CDR2: SGHTA and FQGNSA. CDR3 nucleotides: TGTGCCAGCATCCAGGCCCAGAACACCGGGGAGCTGTTTTTT. Its translation is CASIQAQNTGELFF.

This chain joins TRBV9 and TRBJ2-3; weak D call: TRBD2 (5 bases). Per the germline V gene, CDR1 is SGDLS and CDR2 is YYNGEE. Between the trimmed V and J ends, which lost 4 bases and 0 bases, there was a span of 18 bases. There are 17 residues in the CDR3. CDR3 coding DNA: TGTGCCAGCAGCAACTCTGAGCGGACCCTGAGCACAGATACGCAGTATTTT. Protein product: CASSNSERTLSTDTQYF.

This chain joins TRBV19 and TRBJ1-1; D uncertain. From germline, CDR1 is LNHDA and CDR2 SQIVND (reference sequence). The V and J ends lost 1 base and 2 bases respectively, with 5 bases between them. The CDR3 runs 13 residues. CDR3 in DNA: TGTGCCAGTAGTATAGCCAGAAACACTGAAGCTTTCTTT. Translating gives CASSIARNTEAFF.

In its sample, this clone was seen a few times. The CDR3 DNA reads TGTGCCAGTAGTACTACAGCCTCCTATAATTCACCCCTCCACTTT. It encodes CASSTTASYNSPLHF. V usage is TRBV19 and J usage is TRBJ1-6, with D hard to call. V gave up 4 bases and J gave up 0 bases, with 7 bases separating them. Germline assignment: CDR1 LNHDA and CDR2 SQIVND (reference sequence). This CDR3 contains 15 residues.

This rearrangement joins TRBV25-1 to TRBJ2-5; the D call may be TRBD1 or TRBD2 (6 bases each). V was cut by 1 base and J by 4 bases, with 10 bases left in between. The CDR3 length is 14 residues. CDR1 is MGHDK, CDR2 SYGVNS, per germline. The CDR3 spells CASSEWGAGETQYF. CDR3 DNA sequence: TGTGCCAGCAGTGAATGGGGGGCCGGAGAGACCCAGTACTTC.

This chain links TRBV7-9 with TRBJ1-1; 7 nucleotides agree with TRBD1. Looked up from germline, CDR1 is SEHNR and CDR2 is FQNEAQ (reference sequence). This CDR3 has 16 amino acids. The V gene end was trimmed by 0 bases and the J gene end by 6 bases; junction bases not matched to a gene: 10. The CDR3 loop reads CASSLARQGARAEAFF. In nucleotides, the CDR3 is TGTGCCAGCAGCTTAGCCCGACAGGGTGCGAGGGCTGAAGCTTTCTTT. The variable domain in full, with the rest retrieved from reference TRBV7-9 and TRBJ1-1, is DTGVSQNPRHKITKRGQNVTFRCDPISEHNRLYWYRQTLGQGPEFLTYFQNEAQLEKSRLLSDRFSAERPKGSFSTLEIQRTEQGDSAMYLCASSLARQGARAEAFFGQGTRLTVV.

The chain couples TRBV5-4 to TRBJ1-2; TRBD1 aligns across 9 bases. Germline loops: CDR1 SGHNT, CDR2 YYREEE (reference sequence). V lost 3 bases, J lost 5 bases, and 8 bases stayed unmatched. This CDR3 comprises 15 residues. Written as DNA, the CDR3 is TGTGCCAGCAGCTCCCCAACAGGGGGCGATTATGGCTACACCTTC. This sequence encodes CASSSPTGGDYGYTF.

The chain joins TRBV2 to TRBJ1-4, with a weak D call TRBD1 (6 bases). Germline-derived CDR1 and CDR2 are SNHLY and FYNNEI. Trimming cost V 6 bases and J 5 bases, with 10 bases left between them. The CDR3 contains 13 residues. The CDR3 region has the DNA TGTGCCAGCAGACCCGGACAGAATGAAAAACTGTTTTTT. Its protein is CASRPGQNEKLFF.

The CDR3 DNA follows: TGTGCCAGCAGCACTTCCTTTGAAGCTTTCTTT. Translation: CASSTSFEAFF. The chain recombines TRBV7-2 with TRBJ1-1; D gene uncertain. V was trimmed by 5 bases and J by 7 bases, leaving 8 bases between them. CDR1 is SGHTA, CDR2 FQGNSA, per germline. The length of the CDR3 is 11 residues.

This chain links TRBV5-1 with TRBJ1-1; D is uncertain. The CDR3 loop spans 13 amino acids. Between the trimmed V and J ends, which lost 0 bases and 0 bases, there was a span of 3 bases. The germline V gene has CDR1 SGHRS and CDR2 YFSETQ. The CDR3 bases are TGCGCCAGCAGCTTGGAAGTGAACACTGAAGCTTTCTTT. Translating gives CASSLEVNTEAFF.

The chain joins TRBV7-8 to TRBJ2-5, with a weak D call TRBD2 (7 bases). This CDR3 has 16 residues. Germline assignment: CDR1 SGHVS and CDR2 FQNEAQ. V was trimmed by 4 bases and J by 2 bases, leaving 17 bases between them. CDR3 amino acids: CASSSGASGIQETQYF. CDR3 coding DNA: TGTGCCAGCAGCTCGGGGGCTAGCGGAATACAAGAGACCCAGTACTTC.

The chain is built from TRBV27 and TRBJ2-7; TRBD2 matches 8 bases. J was trimmed by 2 bases and V by 6 bases; bases with no gene match: 6. Germline V gene lookup returns CDR1 MNHEY and CDR2 SMNVEV (reference sequence). The CDR3 is made up of 14 amino acids. This CDR3 is CASSHRGGTYEQYV. CDR3 bases: TGTGCCAGCAGCCACCGGGGGGGTACCTACGAGCAGTACGTC.

The V call is TRBV7-9, the J call TRBJ2-7; 8 bases are shared with TRBD1. Trimming at V came to 5 bases and at J to 7 bases, leaving 10 bases not matched to a gene. The length of the CDR3 is 14 residues. CDR1 is SEHNR, CDR2 FQNEAQ, per germline (reference sequence). The CDR3 region is CASSATGQGKEQYF. The CDR3 region has the DNA TGTGCCAGCAGCGCCACCGGACAGGGTAAAGAGCAGTACTTC.

This clone appeared a single time. V usage is TRBV6-5 and J usage is TRBJ2-3, with D possibly TRBD2 on 6 matching bases. V shed 6 bases and J shed 2 bases, with 9 bases lying between them. CDR3 size: 13 residues. Germline loops: CDR1 MNHEY, CDR2 SVGAGI. CDR3 sequence (DNA): TGTGCCAGCAGCGGGAGTCTCACAGATACGCAGTATTTT. Protein product: CASSGSLTDTQYF.

This clone was seen only once. The chain links TRBV5-1 to TRBJ1-4, with 9 bases aligning to TRBD1. Germline V gene sequence: CDR1 SGHRS, CDR2 YFSETQ. This CDR3 is 15 amino acids long. With V trimmed by 4 bases and J by 5 bases, 6 bases remained unmatched. The CDR3 reads CASSPTGTGNEKLFF. As DNA, the CDR3 is TGCGCCAGCAGCCCAACCGGGACAGGGAATGAAAAACTGTTTTTT.

The V gene is TRBV10-3, the J gene TRBJ1-3; D is possibly TRBD1 (6 bases). The germline CDR1 and CDR2 sequences are ENHRY and SYGVKD. The germline V and J ends were trimmed by 10 bases and 4 bases, with 14 bases remaining between them. This CDR3 contains 13 residues. The CDR3 spells CATRVQGGNTIYF. The CDR3 coding sequence is TGTGCCACCAGAGTACAGGGAGGAAACACCATATATTTT.

The J gene is TRBJ1-3, the V gene TRBV5-1, with D possibly matching TRBD1 (5 bases). V was clipped by 3 bases and J by 4 bases, with 8 bases between them. Per germline, CDR1 SGHRS and CDR2 YFSETQ. The CDR3 covers 13 residues. The CDR3 spells CASSSQGGNTIYF. The CDR3 DNA reads as TGCGCCAGCAGCTCTCAGGGCGGAAACACCATATATTTT.

There are a few counts of this clone. The chain has TRBV27 and TRBJ2-7; possibly TRBD1 for D (6 bases). The CDR3 loop spans 11 amino acids. The V end lost 6 bases, the J end lost 4 bases, and 7 bases lay between the germline ends. In germline, CDR1 is MNHEY, CDR2 SMNVEV (reference sequence). CDR3 coding DNA: TGTGCCAGCAGGAGGGGGTACGAGCAGTACGTC. This sequence encodes CASRRGYEQYV.

V is TRBV5-4 and J is TRBJ1-2; D ambiguous. Germline V CDR1 and CDR2: SGHNT, YYREEE (reference sequence). The V end was cut by 4 bases, the J end by 3 bases, with 13 bases between. There are 14 residues in the CDR3. In DNA form, the CDR3 reads TGTGCCAGCAGCCGGACCGTTGTGGACTATGGCTACACCTTC. Its translation is CASSRTVVDYGYTF.

CDR3 sequence: CATSSGAGGRTDTQYF. CDR3 sequence (DNA): TGTGCCACCAGCAGCGGGGCGGGGGGGAGGACAGATACGCAGTATTTT. V is TRBV15 and J is TRBJ2-3, with TRBD2 matching 9 bases. J was trimmed by 3 bases and V by 3 bases; bases with no gene match: 7. The CDR3 consists of 16 residues. CDR1 is LNHNV, CDR2 YYDKDF, per germline (reference sequence).

V gene TRBV5-6 combines with J gene TRBJ2-7; D tentatively reads TRBD1 or TRBD2 (5 bases each). Per the germline V gene, CDR1 is SGHDT and CDR2 is YYEEEE. CDR3 length: 14 amino acids. V was trimmed by 0 bases and J by 3 bases, leaving 10 bases between them. CDR3 sequence reads: CASSLGFGGYEQYF. The CDR3 DNA reads as TGTGCCAGCAGCTTGGGTTTTGGGGGCTACGAGCAGTACTTC.

The chain combines TRBV19 with TRBJ1-2, with D perhaps TRBD1 (5 bases). This CDR3 is built from 17 residues. The germline V gene encodes CDR1 LNHDA and CDR2 SQIVND (reference sequence). Trimming removed 6 bases from V and 4 bases from J, with 24 bases in between. The CDR3 reads CASSSPRGGVALYGYTF. The CDR3, as DNA: TGTGCCAGTAGCTCACCTAGGGGCGGCGTGGCGCTCTATGGCTACACCTTC.

The V gene is TRBV5-1, the J gene TRBJ1-2, with D tentatively TRBD1 (5 bases). This CDR3 contains 13 residues. The V end was cut by 9 bases, the J end by 2 bases, with 14 bases between. CDR1 is SGHRS and CDR2 is YFSETQ in the germline V gene. The CDR3: CATGPLPNYGYTF. Written as DNA, the CDR3 is TGCGCCACAGGGCCCCTTCCCAACTATGGCTACACCTTC.